The 22 T cell receptor beta chains presented below share a single source sample, sequenced in a study of blood T cells in healthy people across ages (dated by TCRdb to the mid-2010s). Library preparation used 5' RACE. Data came from an Illumina HiSeq 2500. A second PCR of roughly 6 to 12 cycles was performed with a sample-barcoded 5' primer and a J-beta primer mix. TCRdb trimmed the raw reads at Q25, called clones with MiXCR and kept productive beta chains. Rows are unified per CDR3 protein, each entry keeping the most common DNA and genes. The sample table contains approximately 680,000 distinct CDR3 sequences; only one count was recorded for about 30% of them. The ten biggest clones cover less than 20% of the sample. Sequenced: blood. The receptor source for this set is a woman older than 75 in good health. Donor details come from another sample of the same person, matched by shared clones.

Concerning this clonotype itself: A much bigger clone sits one base away, suggesting this may be a read error. The rearrangement uses TRBV2 and TRBJ2-7; a weak D match, TRBD2 (5 bases). The CDR3 has 12 residues. In germline, CDR1 is SNHLY, CDR2 FYNNEI. The CDR3 is CASGEKGYEQDF. DNA of the CDR3: TGTGCCAGCGGGGAGAAGGGCTACGAGCAGGACTTC. The full variable domain, with the rest looked up from reference TRBV2 and TRBJ2-7, is EPEVTQTPSHQVTQMGQEVILRCVPISNHLYFYWYRQILGQKVEFLVSFYNNEISEKSEIFDDQFSVERPDGSNFTLKIRSTKLEDSAMYFCASGEKGYEQDFGPGTRLTVT.

This clonotype was counted at least ten times. The chain carries TRBV20-1 and TRBJ2-7; 7 bases align to TRBD1. Germline CDR1 reads DFQATT; CDR2 reads SNEGSKA (reference sequence). J gave up 4 bases and V 4 bases, and 10 bases lay outside the gene matches. The CDR3 loop spans 14 amino acids. The CDR3 sequence is CSATPDRTGYEQYF. CDR3 DNA: TGCAGTGCTACCCCGGACAGGACAGGATACGAGCAGTACTTC.

This clonotype was seen a few times. The junction departs from germline at one end; a sequencing error may be responsible. V is TRBV7-2 and J is TRBJ2-1, with TRBD2 identical over 9 bases. CDR1 is SGHTA and CDR2 is FQGNSA in the germline V gene. This CDR3 comprises 15 residues. The CDR3 nucleotides are TGTGCCGGCAGCTTAGAAACGGTAGCGGGGGTTGAGCAGTTCTTC. Protein: CAGSLETVAGVEQFF.

This clonotype appeared many times. The chain links TRBV12-3 or TRBV12-4 to TRBJ2-7; D may correspond to TRBD1 or TRBD2 (6 bases each). V was cut by 6 bases and J by 3 bases, with 18 bases left in between. This CDR3 contains 15 residues. The CDR3 is CASSRPGDTLYEQYF. In DNA, the CDR3 is TGTGCCAGCAGCCGGCCGGGGGACACGCTCTACGAGCAGTACTTC.

This rearrangement joins TRBV7-9 to TRBJ2-5; D possibly matches TRBD1 or TRBD2 (6 bases each). CDR3 length equals 13 residues. Between the trimmed V and J ends, which lost 6 bases and 5 bases, there was a span of 13 bases. Germline V gene lookup returns CDR1 SEHNR and CDR2 FQNEAQ (reference sequence). The CDR3 loop reads CASRDGGGETQYF. As DNA, the CDR3 is TGTGCCAGCAGAGATGGAGGGGGTGAGACCCAGTACTTC.

As concerns this clonotype: A much larger clone is a single base away; this may be a read error. The rearrangement links TRBV9 to TRBJ1-1, with unresolved D. The CDR3 runs 13 residues. The V gene's germline CDR1 is SGDLS and CDR2 YYNGEE. The CDR3 coding sequence is TGTGCCAGCAGCGTAAGGATGAACGCTGAAGCTTTCTTT. It is translated as CASSVRMNAEAFF.

This clonotype has a count of ten or more. The rearrangement joins TRBV30 to TRBJ1-2; no clear D gene. The CDR3 is 11 amino acids. Looked up from germline, CDR1 is GTSNPN and CDR2 is SVGIG (reference sequence). The germline V and J ends were trimmed by 3 bases and 4 bases, with 6 bases remaining between them. CDR3 sequence (DNA): TGTGCCTGGAGGATGGGCTATGGCTACACCTTC. Translating it yields CAWRMGYGYTF.

The V gene is TRBV5-6, the J gene TRBJ2-5; TRBD2 matches 13 bases. The J call may be in error: the DNA end matches TRBJ2-7 better. The CDR3 spans 15 residues. Looked up from germline, CDR1 is SGHDT and CDR2 is YYEEEE. The CDR3 region has the DNA TGTGCCAGCAGAACTTGGACTAGCGGGAGTTACGAGCAGTACTTC. Translation gives CASRTWTSGSYEQYF.

This clonotype was seen many times. The chain has TRBV29-1 and TRBJ2-7, with D possibly being TRBD1 (6 bases). V gave up 6 bases and J gave up 6 bases, with 18 bases separating them. Germline V gene sequence: CDR1 SQVTM, CDR2 ANQGSEA. CDR3 length: 13 amino acids. CDR3: CSVVRLTGREQYF. The DNA for the CDR3 is TGCAGCGTCGTGCGTCTGACAGGTCGCGAGCAGTACTTC.

The sample holds many counts of this clonotype. A much larger clone sits a single nucleotide away, making a read error possible. J is TRBJ2-6 and V is TRBV12-3 or TRBV12-4; D tentatively reads TRBD1 or TRBD2 (6 bases each). The CDR3 contains 16 residues. The CDR3 is CASSLKTGTGANVRTF. The CDR3 nucleotides are TGTGCCAGCAGTTTAAAAACAGGGACTGGGGCCAACGTCCGGACTTTC.

This clonotype turned up a few times. V usage is TRBV28 and J usage is TRBJ1-1, with unresolved D. V was pared by 2 bases and J by 1 base, with 8 bases between. Germline lookup yields CDR1 MDHEN and CDR2 SYDVKM. The CDR3 contains 14 residues. The CDR3 is CASSLIRGNTEAFF. The CDR3, as DNA: TGTGCCAGCAGTTTAATCCGGGGGAACACTGAAGCTTTCTTT.

Ten or more counts support this clonotype. V and J are TRBV4-3 and TRBJ2-1; 8 bases are shared with TRBD1. V lost 4 bases and J lost 4; bases outside the gene matches: 3. CDR3 length equals 14 residues. Germline V gene data show CDR1 as LGHNA and CDR2 as YSLEER. The CDR3 spells CASSPGTGYNEQFF. In DNA, the CDR3 is TGCGCCAGCAGCCCCGGGACAGGTTACAATGAGCAGTTCTTC.

The V call is TRBV5-6, the J call TRBJ1-2; D is ambiguous. The V end was cut by 4 bases, the J end by 2 bases, with 12 bases between. The CDR3 loop spans 14 amino acids. Per the germline V gene, CDR1 is SGHDT and CDR2 is YYEEEE. CDR3 region: CASSRDGINYGYTF. The DNA of the CDR3 is TGTGCCAGCAGCCGTGACGGTATCAACTATGGCTACACCTTC. The variable domain in full, completed from reference TRBV5-6 and TRBJ1-2, reads DAGVTQSPTHLIKTRGQQVTLRCSPKSGHDTVSWYQQALGQGPQFIFQYYEEEERQRGNFPDRFSGHQFPNYSSELNVNALLLGDSALYLCASSRDGINYGYTFGSGTRLTVV.

This clonotype was detected ten times or more. The V gene is TRBV20-1, the J gene TRBJ2-5; tentative D call: TRBD1 (7 bases). The CDR3 is 13 amino acids. V lost 6 bases and J lost 2, with 13 bases in between. Germline loops: CDR1 DFQATT, CDR2 SNEGSKA (reference sequence). CDR3 region: CSARGTLQETQYF. The CDR3 bases are TGCAGTGCCAGGGGGACTTTGCAAGAGACCCAGTACTTC.

This clonotype was seen at least ten times. Written as DNA, the CDR3 is TGTGCCAGCAGCTTGGTAGCCAGGGAGTGGGACTATGGCTACACCTTC. Protein: CASSLVAREWDYGYTF. J is TRBJ1-2 and V is TRBV5-5, with a weak D call TRBD1 (5 bases). Trimming removed 0 bases at V and 3 bases at J, with 15 bases between. CDR3 length: 16 amino acids. The germline V gene encodes CDR1 SGHKS and CDR2 YYEKEE (reference sequence).

This clonotype was counted at least ten times. This chain links TRBV20-1 with TRBJ2-1, with 8 bases lining up with TRBD2. In germline, CDR1 is DFQATT, CDR2 SNEGSKA (reference sequence). J gave up 0 bases and V 3 bases, and 7 bases lay outside the gene matches. The length of the CDR3 is 16 residues. The CDR3 protein is CSASLTGGGSYNEQFF. Here the CDR3 DNA reads TGCAGTGCTAGCCTTACCGGGGGGGGCTCCTACAATGAGCAGTTCTTC.

The chain joins TRBV29-1 to TRBJ2-1, with 7 bases that match TRBD2. Germline V gene sequence: CDR1 SQVTM, CDR2 ANQGSEA. The CDR3 covers 11 residues. The CDR3 DNA reads TGCGGTGGGGGGGGTCCCAGTGAGCAGTTCTTC. Translating gives CGGGGPSEQFF.

This clonotype was counted ten times or more. This chain uses TRBV19 with TRBJ2-1; D may be TRBD1 or TRBD2 (5 bases each). The V and J ends lost 6 bases and 0 bases respectively, with 9 bases between them. CDR1 LNHDA and CDR2 SQIVND come from the germline V gene (reference sequence). CDR3 length: 14 residues. For the CDR3, the DNA is TGTGCCAGTAGCAGGGACCTCTCCTACAATGAGCAGTTCTTC. This codes for CASSRDLSYNEQFF.

V gene TRBV7-3 combines with J gene TRBJ2-3; D gene unclear. V was pared by 0 bases and J by 6 bases, with 7 bases between. The CDR3 extends over 13 amino acids. Per the germline V gene, CDR1 is SGHTA and CDR2 is FQGTGA. CDR3 sequence: CASSLTFADTQYF. The DNA of the CDR3 is TGTGCCAGCAGCTTAACGTTCGCGGATACGCAGTATTTT.

This chain connects TRBV5-1 to TRBJ1-4, with 7 bases identical to TRBD1. Germline V lookup: CDR1 SGHRS, CDR2 YFSETQ. The J segment lost 5 bases and the V segment lost 6 bases, leaving 7 bases of the junction unmatched. This CDR3 is built from 14 residues. CDR3 DNA sequence: TGCGCCAGCAACGAAACGACAGGGAATGAAAAACTGTTTTTT. Protein product: CASNETTGNEKLFF.

V is TRBV9 and J is TRBJ1-1, with D possibly matching TRBD1 (6 bases). Trimming shortened V by 0 bases and J by 5 bases, and 17 bases separated the two germline ends. Germline lookup yields CDR1 SGDLS and CDR2 YYNGEE. CDR3 length: 16 amino acids. This CDR3 is CASSVDVGGLGTEAFF. DNA of the CDR3: TGTGCCAGCAGCGTAGATGTAGGGGGGTTAGGGACTGAAGCTTTCTTT.

This sequence joins TRBV2 and TRBJ2-1; 11 nucleotides line up with TRBD2. V lost 6 bases, J lost 4 bases, and 5 bases stayed unmatched. Germline V lookup: CDR1 SNHLY, CDR2 FYNNEI. The CDR3 is made up of 15 amino acids. CDR3 bases: TGTGCCAGCAGGTTACTAGCGGGGGAATACAATGAGCAGTTCTTC. Translating gives CASRLLAGEYNEQFF.